Listed below are T cell receptor beta chains from one sample, sequenced in a study of human T cells and chemical hapten exposure. TCRdb independently ran MiXCR on the RACE reads; one entry per CDR3 protein. The repertoire has around 330,000 distinct CDR3 sequences, approximately 5% of them found once; the top ten carry 7% to 10%. Source: whole blood, taken in connection with sensitization to the hapten diphenylcyclopropenone (DPC). The receptor set was obtained from a woman under 30 with alopecia areata. Some clones in this sample may be carry-over from other donors' samples. Each CDR3 is given with its conserved first and last residue. The order of the fields is D gene, clone size, J gene, V gene, CDR3 protein, CDR3 DNA. A D gene is named only where the DNA matches it firmly. Only part of the rows carry a size: once, few, many, or a class if the clone is expanded.

>NA|NA|TRBJ1-2|TRBV6-2/TRBV6-3
CASSTTLVTDYTF
TGTGCCAGCAGTACAACTCTGGTAACTGACTACACCTTC
>NA|many|TRBJ1-3|TRBV4-1
CASGGNTIYF
TGCGCCAGCGGCGGAAACACCATATATTTT
>TRBD1|many|TRBJ1-3|TRBV7-9
CASSSTGGEGNTIYF
TGTGCCAGCAGCTCAACAGGGGGGGAAGGAAACACCATATATTTT
>NA|few|TRBJ2-3|TRBV9
CASSVASSTDTQYF
TGTGCCAGCAGCGTAGCTAGTAGCACAGATACGCAGTATTTT
>NA|many|TRBJ1-5|TRBV20-1
CSANRVSGNQPQHF
TGCAGTGCTAACAGGGTCAGTGGCAATCAGCCCCAGCATTTT
>NA|few|TRBJ2-2|TRBV14
CASSLFLPTDAGELFF
TGTGCCAGCAGCCTCTTCCTGCCCACGGACGCCGGGGAGCTGTTTTTT
>NA|many|TRBJ2-1|TRBV20-1
CSAELAITYNEQFF
TGCAGTGCTGAACTAGCTATAACCTACAATGAGCAGTTCTTC
>NA|many|TRBJ1-5|TRBV6-5
CASSYSGDLGQPQHF
TGTGCCAGCAGTTACTCTGGGGATTTGGGGCAGCCCCAGCATTTT
>NA|NA|TRBJ2-7|TRBV6-5
CASSYDYTSYEQYF
TGTGCCAGCAGTTATGACTATACGTCCTACGAGCAGTACTTC
>NA|many|TRBJ1-5|TRBV9
CASSVGDQPQHF
TGTGCCAGCAGCGTAGGAGATCAGCCCCAGCATTTT
>TRBD1|many|TRBJ1-2|TRBV20-1
CSASPEPGQANGYTF
TGCAGTGCCAGCCCAGAACCGGGACAGGCCAACGGCTACACCTTC
>NA|NA|TRBJ2-7|TRBV27
CASKLGSDSYEQYF
TGTGCCAGCAAACTAGGCAGTGACAGTTACGAGCAGTACTTC
>NA|many|TRBJ1-5|TRBV20-1
CSAKPMDAGQPQHF
TGCAGTGCGAAGCCTATGGATGCGGGACAGCCCCAGCATTTT
>NA|many|TRBJ1-1|TRBV20-1
CSARGQGPEAFF
TGCAGTGCTAGGGGGCAGGGGCCTGAAGCTTTCTTT
>NA|NA|TRBJ1-1|TRBV5-5
CASSWRDFRGEAFF
TGTGCCAGCAGCTGGAGGGATTTCAGGGGTGAAGCTTTCTTT
>NA|many|TRBJ2-3|TRBV24-1
CATSDPTYWQGPDTQYF
TGTGCCACCAGTGATCCCACCTATTGGCAGGGCCCAGATACGCAGTATTTT
>NA|many|TRBJ1-2|TRBV20-1
CSAGGGGPHLF
TGCAGTGCTGGTGGAGGAGGGCCCCACCTCTTC
>TRBD1|NA|TRBJ2-7|TRBV20-1
CSARYLDRDYEQYF
TGCAGTGCTAGATACCTGGACAGGGACTACGAGCAGTACTTC
>TRBD2|many|TRBJ2-3|TRBV6-4
CASSETSGGADTQYF
TGTGCCAGCAGTGAGACTAGCGGGGGGGCAGATACGCAGTATTTT
>NA|many|TRBJ1-3|TRBV29-1
CSVEGPGISGNTIYF
TGCAGCGTTGAGGGCCCGGGAATCTCTGGAAACACCATATATTTT
>NA|many|TRBJ1-1|TRBV2
CASSDLTNGEAFF
TGTGCCAGCAGTGATTTAACCAACGGTGAAGCTTTCTTT
>NA|few|TRBJ1-6|TRBV5-1
CASSLDKNSPLHF
TGCGCCAGCAGCTTGGATAAGAATTCACCCCTCCACTTT
>NA|many|TRBJ2-3|TRBV7-9
CASSLNRVSTDTQYF
TGTGCCAGCAGCTTAAATCGTGTCAGCACAGATACGCAGTATTTT
>NA|few|TRBJ2-6|TRBV6-2/TRBV6-3
CASSYGRGRSGANVLTF
TGTGCCAGCAGTTACGGCAGGGGCCGATCTGGGGCCAACGTCCTGACTTTC
>TRBD2|NA|TRBJ2-1|TRBV7-9
CASSPPGTSGAYNEQFF
TGTGCCAGCAGCCCCCCCGGGACTAGCGGTGCCTACAATGAGCAGTTCTTC
>NA|many|TRBJ2-3|TRBV5-1
CASSYSSSGLSTDTQYF
TGCGCCAGCAGTTATAGTAGCTCGGGTCTGAGCACAGATACGCAGTATTTT
>NA|many|TRBJ2-7|TRBV27
CASSLSGGSSYEQYF
TGTGCCAGCAGTTTATCGGGGGGAAGCTCCTACGAGCAGTACTTC
>NA|few|TRBJ1-1|TRBV12-3/TRBV12-4
CASRTGHMNTEAFF
TGTGCCAGCAGGACGGGCCACATGAACACTGAAGCTTTCTTT
>TRBD1|NA|TRBJ2-7|TRBV7-9
CASSSTGGNEQYF
TGTGCCAGCAGCTCGACAGGGGGCAACGAGCAGTACTTC
>NA|few|TRBJ1-4|TRBV20-1
CSAPGREDNEKLFF
TGCAGTGCCCCAGGACGGGAGGATAATGAAAAACTGTTTTTT
>NA|few|TRBJ1-6|TRBV7-2
CASSSGQRFNSPLHF
TGTGCCAGCAGCTCTGGACAGCGTTTCAATTCACCCCTCCACTTT